The source of this T cell receptor (beta chain) is a study of chemoradiotherapy in HPV16-positive cancers. In the study overall: Candidate HPV-specific clones and shared TCR motifs came from two HPV16-positive patients.

This CDR3 spans 15 amino acids. V was clipped by 9 bases and J by 0 bases, with 16 bases between them. The V gene's germline CDR1 is MNHEY and CDR2 SMNVEV (reference sequence). Libraries were prepared by immunoSEQ multiplex PCR; TCRdb keeps only in-frame clonotypes and omits some of them. This table holds roughly 7,300 clones, less than 90% found once. This receptor was obtained from a human donor with HPV-associated anogenital cancer. The chain carries TRBV27 and TRBJ2-3; D perhaps matches TRBD1 (5 bases). This material was collected from a patient who underwent chemoradiotherapy. The CDR3 sequence is CASTPDRTSTDTQYF. CDR3 in DNA: TGTGCCAGTACCCCAGACAGAACTAGCACAGATACGCAGTATTTT.